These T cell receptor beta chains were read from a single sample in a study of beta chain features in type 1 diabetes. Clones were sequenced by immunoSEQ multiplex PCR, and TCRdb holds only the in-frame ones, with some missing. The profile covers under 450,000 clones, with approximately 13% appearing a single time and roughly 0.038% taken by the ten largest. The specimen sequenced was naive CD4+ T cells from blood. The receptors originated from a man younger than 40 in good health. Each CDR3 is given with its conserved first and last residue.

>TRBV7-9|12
CASSLASETQYF
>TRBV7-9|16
CASSLAGLPGNTEAFF
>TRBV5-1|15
CASSPPGGGPRTQYF
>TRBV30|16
CACLQRGHTNTGELFF
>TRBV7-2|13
CASSLPSLEKLFF
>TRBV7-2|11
CASSLYDTQYF
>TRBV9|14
CASSPADPPDTQYF
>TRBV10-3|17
CAISDRGRGDNTDTQYF
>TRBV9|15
CASSVGGSWDNEQFF
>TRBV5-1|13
CASSIRTDYGYTF
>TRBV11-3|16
CASSLGTSGSTDTQYF
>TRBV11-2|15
CASSQGTTSYNEQFF
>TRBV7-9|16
CASSPGTGGKLDEQFF
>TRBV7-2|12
CASSRSQETQYF
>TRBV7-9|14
CASSLVAPAHEQFF
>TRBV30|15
CASRTPRTSAGELFF
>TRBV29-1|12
CSVEEGTVKGFF
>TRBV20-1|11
CSAEPDNEQFF
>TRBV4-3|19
CASSQDPFSSGFSTDTQYF
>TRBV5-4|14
CASSPLRSLNEQFF
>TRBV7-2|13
CASKEEVNQPQHF
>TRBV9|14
CASSVEGQSYEQYF
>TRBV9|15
CASSVGPGSTGELFF
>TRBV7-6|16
CASSPRGVGIGNTIYF
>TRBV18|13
CASSQSSGNTIYF
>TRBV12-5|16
CASGTRGTGLTETQYF
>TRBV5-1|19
CASSHMKQGLLGSNQPQHF
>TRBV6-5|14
CASSGTGSTGELFF
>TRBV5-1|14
CASTTMGFNNEQFF
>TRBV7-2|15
CASSLASLREETQYF
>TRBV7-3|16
CASSSGLAGSTDTQYF
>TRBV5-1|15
CASSLGGGNTGELFF
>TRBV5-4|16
CASSLGLAGGGHEQFF
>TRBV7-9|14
CASSKVTGGTEAFF
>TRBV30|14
CAWSGGPLNTEAFF
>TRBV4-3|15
CASSQEVGMWKTQYF
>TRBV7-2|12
CASSFPQETQYF
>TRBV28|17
CASSSGRLAGPAGELFF
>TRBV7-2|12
CASSLAYGIQYF
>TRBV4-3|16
CASSQIAGGLTDTQYF
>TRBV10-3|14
CAISDRQANYGYTF
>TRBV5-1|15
CASSPTGTGANVLTF
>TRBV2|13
CASRRGREDTQYF